This T cell receptor (beta chain) was found in a study of T cell responses to AZD1222 COVID-19 vaccine (dated by TCRdb to the early 2020s). Background for the entire study: Because spike-specific TCR depth and breadth did not differ between the two schedules, AZD1222 recipients who got a second dose at roughly 4 weeks were pooled with those who got a second dose at roughly 12 weeks. TCR sequencing was performed for about 240 trial participants, of whom 207 were given two doses of AZD1222 and around 25 were given two doses of MenACWY control vaccine. Trial participants were enrolled by age into 18-55, 56-69 and 70-plus year subgroups, with roughly 150, 30 and 60 TCR-sequenced participants respectively.

For this clone: The specificity of this receptor is unknown. Qualities for individual bases were not recorded, and no much larger clone is one base off.

Results and caveats for the whole study, not just this receptor: Participants were mostly white British and included more females than males, and it was suggested by the authors that clonal diversity may have been underestimated. CD4 TCRs associated with the vaccine covered the entire spike protein, and the dominant responses were in regions 160-218 and 743-854. Reportedly, close to half of the unique spike-specific TCRs recognized epitopes lying outside the regions that are mutated in the B.1.351 and B.1.1.7 variants. After two AZD1222 doses, spike-specific TCR breadth and depth were significantly higher than at day 0 and than in MenACWY recipients. The 56-69-year group was small, and its depth increase did not reach significance, likely because of low power. Conclusions about previously exposed vaccinees are limited, since just 5 to 7 AZD1222 recipients were seropositive for SARS-CoV-2 at baseline. Because no day 14 peak-response samples were available, repertoires were characterized only after the peak T cell response.

The CDR3 regions of human TCRbeta chains were analyzed by immunosequencing. For the original study's pipeline: Repertoire TCRs were matched against a reference library of SARS-CoV-2-specific TCRs generated with the MIRA antigen-specificity platform. Breadth was defined as the fraction of unique TCRs that were SARS-CoV-2-associated. Depth was defined as the fraction of total T cells that were SARS-CoV-2-associated. Using the MIRA data, each spike-specific TCR was assigned both to the spike region to which the TCR was reactive and to a CD4 or CD8 class. Log10-transformed breadth and depth values were compared by one-way ANOVA with Sidak's multiple comparisons tests. TCRdb obtained this table from immuneACCESS and retained in-frame rearrangements with V and J assigned. These tables miss some clones; where compared with another copy, unresolved V genes account for less than half of the shortfall, and the remainder is unexplained. V, J and clone size were drawn from that table, and D and trimming were deduced from the DNA. The sample table holds about 90,000 clones, of which around 90% were seen once. Clones ranked in the top ten supply less than 6% of the sample.

What the time point label conveys for this sample: baseline before first vaccination. Samples from vaccinated people were obtained from the UK trials COV001 and COV002, which included a single-blind randomized controlled phase 2/3 trial of AZD1222 (ChAdOx1 nCoV-19) in healthy adults. For TCRbeta chain sequencing, PBMC samples from trial participants were taken at day 0 and at day 28 after the second dose. V has 6 bases trimmed and J has 6 bases trimmed; junction bases matching no gene number 13. Looking up the germline V gene (reference sequence) yields CDR1 LNHDA and CDR2 SQIVND. The CDR3 has 16 amino acids, counting the end cysteine and phenylalanine. Only the CDR3 portion is preserved as DNA: 48 bases, with reading frame beginning at the first base.

This TCR derives from an adult in good health. The V and J genes are TRBV19 and TRBJ2-1, and TRBD1 aligns with 8 junction nucleotides. The sample in question was peripheral blood, obtained on day 0 of AZD1222 vaccination. The CDR3 loop reads CASSDGSTGGVNEQFF. The DNA reads TGTGCCAGTAGCGATGGGTCAACAGGGGGTGTCAATGAGCAGTTCTTC.